Presented here are 15 T cell receptor beta chains from one specimen sequenced in a study of T cell repertoires in cytomegalovirus infection. TCRdb re-called the reads through MiXCR, storing one row per CDR3 protein. The repertoire holds approximately 110,000 distinct CDR3 sequences, approximately 45% seen once, with less than 80% in the top ten. These receptors are not linked to any known antigen. The input for sequencing was CD8+ T cells from cultured PBMCs, taken from culture after CMV antigen stimulation. Receptor source: a human donor in good health (CMV status not recorded). Some clones in this sample may be carry-over from other donors' samples.

V gene TRBV6-5 combines with J gene TRBJ1-4; no reliable D call. Germline V gene sequence: CDR1 MNHEY, CDR2 SVGAGI. V gave up 6 bases and J gave up 0 bases, with 17 bases separating them. This CDR3 has 17 amino acids. CDR3 in amino acids: CASRNGPSSSTNEKLFF. The CDR3 coding sequence is TGTGCCAGCAGAAACGGACCGTCCTCATCAACTAATGAAAAACTGTTTTTT.

This clonotype came up a few times. The V gene is TRBV6-6, the J gene TRBJ2-5; D might be TRBD2 (6 bases). The CDR3 contains 16 residues. The germline V gene has CDR1 MNHNY and CDR2 SVGAGI (reference sequence). The ends were cut back, 2 bases at V and 5 bases at J, with 18 bases in the middle. The CDR3 here is CASSYGRRVFGETQYF. DNA for the CDR3: TGTGCCAGCAGTTACGGCAGGAGGGTCTTTGGTGAGACCCAGTACTTC.

This clonotype came up once. This chain links TRBV7-9 with TRBJ1-1; TRBD1 matches at 7 bases. The CDR3 runs 12 residues. J lost 12 bases, V lost 5 bases, and 9 bases had no gene match. Per the germline V gene, CDR1 is SEHNR and CDR2 is FQNEAQ (reference sequence). The CDR3 protein is CASSEPGQRTFF. Here the CDR3 DNA reads TGTGCCAGCAGCGAACCGGGACAGAGGACTTTCTTT.

The chain couples TRBV4-1 to TRBJ1-5; a weak D match, TRBD1 (5 bases). The CDR3 is 14 amino acids. The germline CDR1 and CDR2 sequences are MGHRA and YSYEKL. V dropped 6 bases and J dropped 9 bases, with 18 bases sitting between them. The CDR3 DNA reads TGCGCCAGCAGTCCTGGACTGGGGGGACCGCCCCAGCATTTT. Amino acid sequence: CASSPGLGGPPQHF.

The V call is TRBV7-9, the J call TRBJ2-7; D is possibly TRBD1 (6 bases). V was shortened by 3 bases and J by 6 bases, with 9 bases between the two germline ends. The CDR3 consists of 12 residues. Germline CDR1 is SEHNR and CDR2 is FQNEAQ (reference sequence). This chain's CDR3 is CASSFTGSEQYF. The CDR3 region has the DNA TGTGCCAGCAGCTTTACAGGGAGCGAGCAGTACTTC.

V gene TRBV2 combines with J gene TRBJ2-1; D is perhaps TRBD2 (5 bases). Deletions cut 7 bases from V and 9 bases from J, with 13 bases between. Germline values: CDR1 SNHLY, CDR2 FYNNEI. This CDR3 region has 12 residues. The CDR3 region is CASTGIQIEQFF. CDR3 bases: TGTGCCAGCACCGGGATACAGATTGAGCAGTTCTTC.

The chain uses TRBV2 and TRBJ2-7; D unresolved. Germline lookup yields CDR1 SNHLY and CDR2 FYNNEI. V dropped 5 bases and J dropped 2 bases, with 4 bases sitting between them. CDR3 size: 11 residues. The CDR3 here is CASSPTYEQYF. As DNA, the CDR3 is TGTGCCAGCAGTCCCACCTACGAGCAGTACTTC.

The V gene is TRBV12-3 or TRBV12-4, the J gene TRBJ2-2, with TRBD1 matching over 11 bases. V dropped 6 bases and J dropped 3; count of bases not matched to a gene: 3. The CDR3 extends over 15 amino acids. CDR3 sequence: CASRGTGGHTGELFF. DNA of the CDR3: TGTGCCAGCAGGGGGACAGGGGGTCACACCGGGGAGCTGTTTTTT.

The chain carries TRBV27 and TRBJ2-7; D not resolved. Germline values: CDR1 MNHEY, CDR2 SMNVEV (reference sequence). The CDR3 spans 14 residues. V was cut by 3 bases and J by 7 bases, with 16 bases left in between. For the CDR3, the DNA is TGTGCCAGCAGTTTCGGGCTCCAGATGGGGGAGCAGTACTTC. Its protein product is CASSFGLQMGEQYF.

This clonotype was detected many times. The V and J genes are TRBV7-2 and TRBJ1-3; a weak D match, TRBD1 (6 bases). Trimming removed 8 bases from V and 3 bases from J, with 17 bases in between. The CDR3 totals 15 residues. CDR1 SGHTA and CDR2 FQGNSA come from the germline V gene. The CDR3 reads CASYDRGALGNTIYF. CDR3 sequence (DNA): TGTGCCAGCTATGACCGGGGGGCGCTTGGAAACACCATATATTTT. Based on the CDR3 plus reference TRBV7-2 and TRBJ1-3, the full variable domain is GAGVSQSPSNKVTEKGKDVELRCDPISGHTALYWYRQSLGQGLEFLIYFQGNSAPDKSGLPSDRFSAERTGGSVSTLTIQRTQQEDSAVYLCASYDRGALGNTIYFGEGSWLTVV.

This clonotype was recorded at least ten times. V is TRBV7-9 and J is TRBJ2-7, with 10 nucleotides matching TRBD1. V trimming: 3 bases; J trimming: 2 bases; junction bases outside the gene matches: 7. Germline lookup yields CDR1 SEHNR and CDR2 FQNEAQ (reference sequence). The CDR3 runs 16 residues. In DNA, the CDR3 is TGTGCCAGCAGCTTCTCCGTCGGGACAGGGGCCTACGAGCAGTACTTC. Protein sequence: CASSFSVGTGAYEQYF. Supplemented by reference TRBV7-9 and TRBJ2-7, the full variable domain reads DTGVSQNPRHKITKRGQNVTFRCDPISEHNRLYWYRQTLGQGPEFLTYFQNEAQLEKSRLLSDRFSAERPKGSFSTLEIQRTEQGDSAMYLCASSFSVGTGAYEQYFGPGTRLTVT.

The V and J genes are TRBV29-1 and TRBJ2-3; 9 nucleotides match TRBD1. Germline CDR1 SQVTM, CDR2 ANQGSEA. The CDR3 runs to 16 residues. The junction had 7 bases not matched to a gene; V was cut back by 2 bases and J by 1 base. CDR3 in amino acids: CSVEPGTGIGTDTQYF. In DNA form, the CDR3 reads TGCAGCGTTGAACCCGGGACAGGGATTGGCACAGATACGCAGTATTTT.

Concerning this clonotype itself: This sequence may be a read error, since a much larger clone differs from it by one base. The J gene is TRBJ1-2, the V gene TRBV7-6, with TRBD1 as a possible D gene (5 bases). The CDR3 runs to 16 residues. CDR1 is SGHVS and CDR2 is FNYEAQ in the germline V gene. V lost 1 base to trimming and J lost 4 bases, with 16 bases between them. The CDR3 sequence is CASSLGGTDPSYGYTF. CDR3 nucleotides: TGTGCCAGCAGCTTAGGTGGGACCGACCCTAGCTATGGCTACACCTTC.

This clonotype was detected only a few times. V is TRBV7-9 and J is TRBJ2-1, with 7 bases matching TRBD2. CDR1 is SEHNR, CDR2 FQNEAQ, per germline (reference sequence). This CDR3 contains 13 residues. V shed 8 bases, J shed 2 bases, and the junction held 3 bases outside the gene matches. The chain's CDR3 is CASLGTTYNEQFF. CDR3 DNA: TGTGCCAGCCTGGGGACTACCTACAATGAGCAGTTCTTC.

V is TRBV20-1 and J is TRBJ2-7; D uncertain. Per the germline V gene, CDR1 is DFQATT and CDR2 is SNEGSKA (reference sequence). The V end was cut by 0 bases, the J end by 6 bases, with 15 bases between. There are 14 residues in the CDR3. This CDR3 is CSARDRLGSSEQYF. The DNA for the CDR3 is TGCAGTGCTAGAGATCGGTTAGGAAGTAGCGAGCAGTACTTC.